Each of the 9 T cell receptor beta chains below was sequenced from the same sample in a study of blood T cell repertoires in COVID-19. Profiled with immunoSEQ multiplex PCR; TCRdb holds only in-frame clones, not every one. The repertoire includes approximately 140,000 clones, about 91% of them detected once, and 28% sits in the top ten. Sequenced: peripheral blood. Every receptor here comes from a human donor in a cohort sampled during active COVID-19.

This chain joins TRBV7-6 and TRBJ2-3; 9 bases are a match to TRBD2. From germline, CDR1 is SGHVS and CDR2 FNYEAQ. The CDR3 loop spans 16 amino acids. Trimming took 5 bases from V and 6 from J; bases not matched to a gene: 12. CDR3 nucleotides: TGTGCCAGCAGCCCGGTTACTAGCGGGTCTGGGGATACGCAGTATTTT. Translation: CASSPVTSGSGDTQYF.

This clone was observed once. V gene TRBV29-1 combines with J gene TRBJ1-2; no firm D call. Germline CDR1 reads SQVTM; CDR2 reads ANQGSEA. V was clipped by 7 bases and J by 2 bases, with 17 bases between them. The CDR3 is made up of 14 amino acids. CDR3 nucleotides: TGCAGCGGAGCCCCCTTAGCAGCGAACTATGGCTACACCTTC. It codes for CSGAPLAANYGYTF.

The rearrangement uses TRBV5-4 and TRBJ1-1, with 7 positions matching TRBD1. CDR1 and CDR2 (germline): SGHNT, YYREEE (reference sequence). The CDR3 is 14 amino acids. V gave up 3 bases and J gave up 0 bases; unmatched junction bases: 2. CDR3 DNA: TGTGCCAGCAGCTACACAGGGGTGAACACTGAAGCTTTCTTT. Amino acid sequence: CASSYTGVNTEAFF.

J is TRBJ1-3 and V is TRBV6-2 or TRBV6-3, with 8 bases aligning to TRBD1. The CDR3 contains 18 residues. Germline CDR1 and CDR2: MNHEY and SVGEGT. After removal of 4 bases from V and 0 bases from J, the junction contained 11 bases not matched to a gene. CDR3 nucleotide sequence: TGTGCCAGCAGTTTCACCGGGACAGGACCCAGCTCTGGAAACACCATATATTTT. Amino acid sequence: CASSFTGTGPSSGNTIYF.

V and J are TRBV12-1 and TRBJ1-5; whether TRBD1, the table's D call, matches the DNA was not checked. TRBV12-1 is annotated as a pseudogene. This CDR3 contains 16 residues. The CDR3, as DNA: TGTGCCAGCAGCTTCCACGCCAAGGGGCCGAATCAGCCCCAGCATTTT. Its protein product is CASSFHAKGPNQPQHF.

The gene calls are TRBV11-2 and TRBJ2-5; a possible D gene is TRBD1 (5 bases). CDR3 size: 15 residues. Germline-derived CDR1 and CDR2 are SGHAT and FQNNGV. The V end lost 1 base, the J end lost 5 bases, and 14 bases lay between the germline ends. In DNA form, the CDR3 reads TGTGCCAGCAGCTTAGGATCAGGGTGGCGGGAGACCCAGTACTTC. It yields the protein CASSLGSGWRETQYF.

The V call is TRBV24-1, the J call TRBJ2-7; D perhaps matches TRBD2 (5 bases). V was clipped by 10 bases and J by 0 bases, with 18 bases between them. This CDR3 is 15 amino acids long. Germline V CDR1 and CDR2: KGHDR, SFDVKD. CDR3 residues: CATSWRRRSSYEQYF. The DNA for the CDR3 is TGTGCCACTTCATGGCGGAGGCGCAGCTCCTACGAGCAGTACTTC.

This chain connects TRBV10-1 to TRBJ1-6; TRBD1 aligns across 12 bases. This CDR3 is 18 amino acids long. In germline, CDR1 is WNHNN, CDR2 SYGVQD (reference sequence). The J segment lost 8 bases and the V segment lost 2 bases, leaving 10 bases of the junction unmatched. This CDR3 is CASSEPRDRGLLDSPLHF. The DNA of the CDR3 is TGCGCCAGCAGTGAGCCTCGGGACAGGGGGCTTTTGGATTCACCCCTCCACTTT.

V is TRBV12-3 or TRBV12-4 and J is TRBJ2-7; TRBD1 might be the D (6 bases). The CDR3 covers 13 residues. The V end was cut by 6 bases, the J end by 2 bases, with 11 bases between. CDR3 coding DNA: TGTGCCAGCAGCTTCGGACAGACCTACGAGCAGTACTTC. Translating it yields CASSFGQTYEQYF.